This T cell receptor (beta chain) was recorded in a study of T cell changes during pregnancy in multiple sclerosis. Sequenced by immunoSEQ multiplex PCR; TCRdb stores in-frame clones only, minus some. The sample includes tens of thousands of clones, 89% of them seen just once. The CDR3 consists of 14 residues. V dropped 3 bases and J dropped 8; count of bases not matched to a gene: 3. Germline-derived CDR1 and CDR2 are MNHEY and SMNVEV (reference sequence). V and J are TRBV27 and TRBJ1-4; 10 nucleotides align to TRBD1. Sequenced here: CD8+ T cells from peripheral blood mononuclear cells, sampled in the second trimester of pregnancy. The source is a female donor with multiple sclerosis, enrolled in a pregnancy study. The CDR3: CASSLTGGWEKLFF. DNA of the CDR3: TGTGCCAGCAGTTTGACAGGGGGCTGGGAAAAACTGTTTTTT.